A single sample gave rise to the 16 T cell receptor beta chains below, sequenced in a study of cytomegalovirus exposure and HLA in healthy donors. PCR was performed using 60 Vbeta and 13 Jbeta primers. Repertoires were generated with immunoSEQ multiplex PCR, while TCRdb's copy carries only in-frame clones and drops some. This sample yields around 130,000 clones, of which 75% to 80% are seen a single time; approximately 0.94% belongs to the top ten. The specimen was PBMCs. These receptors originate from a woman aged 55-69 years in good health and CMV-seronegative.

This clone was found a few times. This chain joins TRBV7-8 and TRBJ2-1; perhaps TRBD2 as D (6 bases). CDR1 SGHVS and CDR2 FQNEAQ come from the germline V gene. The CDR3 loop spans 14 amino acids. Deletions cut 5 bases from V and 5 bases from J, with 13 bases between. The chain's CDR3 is CASSPSTSHNEQFF. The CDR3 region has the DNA TGTGCCAGCAGCCCCTCGACTAGTCACAATGAGCAGTTCTTC.

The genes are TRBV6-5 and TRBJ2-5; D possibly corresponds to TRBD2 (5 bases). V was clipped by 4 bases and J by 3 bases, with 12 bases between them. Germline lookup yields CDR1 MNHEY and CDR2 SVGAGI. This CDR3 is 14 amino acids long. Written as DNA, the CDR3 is TGTGCCAGCAGTTCTCGGACGGGAAAAGAGACCCAGTACTTC. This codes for CASSSRTGKETQYF.

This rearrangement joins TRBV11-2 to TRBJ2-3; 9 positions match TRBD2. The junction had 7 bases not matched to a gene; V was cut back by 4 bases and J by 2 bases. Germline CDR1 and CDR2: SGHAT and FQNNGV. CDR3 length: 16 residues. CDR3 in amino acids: CASSWRGGGSTDTQYF. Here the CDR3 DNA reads TGTGCCAGCAGCTGGCGGGGGGGCGGTTCCACAGATACGCAGTATTTT.

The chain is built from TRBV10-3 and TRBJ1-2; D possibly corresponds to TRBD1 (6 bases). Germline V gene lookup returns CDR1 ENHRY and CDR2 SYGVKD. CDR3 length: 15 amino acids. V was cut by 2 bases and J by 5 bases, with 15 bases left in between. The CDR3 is CAISERDKTWYGYTF. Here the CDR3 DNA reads TGTGCCATCAGTGAGAGGGACAAAACATGGTATGGCTACACCTTC.

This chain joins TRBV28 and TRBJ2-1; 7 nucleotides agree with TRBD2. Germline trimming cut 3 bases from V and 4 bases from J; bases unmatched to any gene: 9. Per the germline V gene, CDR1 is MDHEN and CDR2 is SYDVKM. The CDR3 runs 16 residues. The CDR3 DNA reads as TGTGCCAGCAGTTTCCCCTGGCGGGGGAAATACAATGAGCAGTTCTTC. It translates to CASSFPWRGKYNEQFF.

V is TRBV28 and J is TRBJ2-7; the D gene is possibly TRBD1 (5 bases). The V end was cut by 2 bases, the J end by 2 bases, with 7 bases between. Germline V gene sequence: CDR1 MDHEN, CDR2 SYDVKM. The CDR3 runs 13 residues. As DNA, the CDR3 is TGTGCCAGCAGTTTAAGGGGTACCTACGAGCAGTACTTC. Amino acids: CASSLRGTYEQYF.

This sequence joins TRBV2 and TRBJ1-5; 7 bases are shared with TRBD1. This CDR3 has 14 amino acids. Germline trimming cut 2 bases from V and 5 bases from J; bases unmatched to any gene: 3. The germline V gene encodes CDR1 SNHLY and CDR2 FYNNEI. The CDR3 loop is CASSEKGAYQPQHF. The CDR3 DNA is TGTGCCAGCAGTGAAAAGGGGGCGTATCAGCCCCAGCATTTT.

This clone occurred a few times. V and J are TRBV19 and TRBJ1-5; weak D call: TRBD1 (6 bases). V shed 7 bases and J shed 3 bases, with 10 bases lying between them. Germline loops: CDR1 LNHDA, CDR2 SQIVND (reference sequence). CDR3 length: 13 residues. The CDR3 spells CASTGQINQPQHF. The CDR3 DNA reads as TGTGCCAGTACCGGACAGATCAATCAGCCCCAGCATTTT.

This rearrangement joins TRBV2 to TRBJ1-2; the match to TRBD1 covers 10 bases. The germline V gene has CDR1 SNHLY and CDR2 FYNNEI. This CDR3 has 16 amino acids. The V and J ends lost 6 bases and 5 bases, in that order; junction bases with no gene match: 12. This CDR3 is CASRGGQGNTFYGYTF. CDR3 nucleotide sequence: TGTGCCAGCAGGGGGGGACAGGGGAATACCTTTTATGGCTACACCTTC.

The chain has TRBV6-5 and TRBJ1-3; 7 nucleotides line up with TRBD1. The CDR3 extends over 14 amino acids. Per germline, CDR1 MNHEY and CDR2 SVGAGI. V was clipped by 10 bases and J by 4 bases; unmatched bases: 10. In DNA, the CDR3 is TGTGCCACTCTCCCCAGGGGGTCCGGAAACACCATATATTTT. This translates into CATLPRGSGNTIYF.

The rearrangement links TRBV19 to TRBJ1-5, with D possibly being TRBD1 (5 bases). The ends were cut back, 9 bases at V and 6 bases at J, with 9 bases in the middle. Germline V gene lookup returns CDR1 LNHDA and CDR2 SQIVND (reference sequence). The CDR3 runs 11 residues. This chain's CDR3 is CASSQGQPQHF. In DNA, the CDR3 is TGTGCCAGCTCCCAGGGTCAGCCCCAGCATTTT.

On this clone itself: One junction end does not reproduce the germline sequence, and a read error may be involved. CDR3 in DNA: TGTGCCAGCAGCGTTGACCGGGAGGTCTTC. This encodes CASSVDREVF. This chain connects TRBV9 to TRBJ2-1; 7 bases agree with TRBD2. The CDR3 is 10 residues long. CDR1 is SGDLS and CDR2 is YYNGEE in the germline V gene.

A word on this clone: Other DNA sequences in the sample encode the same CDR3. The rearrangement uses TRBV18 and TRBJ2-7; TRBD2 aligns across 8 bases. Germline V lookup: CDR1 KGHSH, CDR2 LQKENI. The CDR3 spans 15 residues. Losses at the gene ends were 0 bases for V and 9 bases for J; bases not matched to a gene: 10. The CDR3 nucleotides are TGTGCCAGCTCACCACCGGGAACCAGCGGGAGCTGGCAGTACTTC. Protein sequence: CASSPPGTSGSWQYF.

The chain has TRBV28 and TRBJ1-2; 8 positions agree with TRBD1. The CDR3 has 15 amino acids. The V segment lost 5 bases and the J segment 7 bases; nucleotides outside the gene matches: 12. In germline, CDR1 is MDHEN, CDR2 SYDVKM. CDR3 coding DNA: TGTGCCAGCAGTCAAAACGCAGGGGGCCTCTCTGGCTACACCTTC. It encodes CASSQNAGGLSGYTF.

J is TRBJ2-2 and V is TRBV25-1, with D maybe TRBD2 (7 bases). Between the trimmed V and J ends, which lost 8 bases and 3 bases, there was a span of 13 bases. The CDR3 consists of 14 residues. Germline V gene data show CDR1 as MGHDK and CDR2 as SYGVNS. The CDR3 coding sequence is TGTGCCAGCCATGGGGGGGCTGACACCGGGGAGCTGTTTTTT. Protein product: CASHGGADTGELFF.

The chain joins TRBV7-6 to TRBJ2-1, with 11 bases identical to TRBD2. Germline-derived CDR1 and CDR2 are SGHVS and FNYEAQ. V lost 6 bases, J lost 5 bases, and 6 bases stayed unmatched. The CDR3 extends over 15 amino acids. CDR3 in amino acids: CASRMRLAGNNEQFF. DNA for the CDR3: TGTGCCAGCAGAATGCGACTAGCGGGGAACAATGAGCAGTTCTTC.